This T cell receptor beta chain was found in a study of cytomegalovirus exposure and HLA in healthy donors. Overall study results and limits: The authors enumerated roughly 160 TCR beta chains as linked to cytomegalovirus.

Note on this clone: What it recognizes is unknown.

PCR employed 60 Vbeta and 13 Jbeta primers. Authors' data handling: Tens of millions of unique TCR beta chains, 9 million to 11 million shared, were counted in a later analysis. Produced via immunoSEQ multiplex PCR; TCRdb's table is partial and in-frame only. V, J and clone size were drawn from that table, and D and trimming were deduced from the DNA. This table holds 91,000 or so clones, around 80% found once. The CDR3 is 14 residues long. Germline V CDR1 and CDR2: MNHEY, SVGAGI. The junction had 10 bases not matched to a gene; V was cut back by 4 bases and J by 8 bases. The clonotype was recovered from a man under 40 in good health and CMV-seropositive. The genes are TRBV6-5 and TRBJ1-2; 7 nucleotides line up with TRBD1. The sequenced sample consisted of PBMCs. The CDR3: CASSFERDSSGYTF. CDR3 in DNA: TGTGCCAGCAGTTTCGAACGGGACAGCTCCGGCTACACCTTC.